Below, 5 T cell receptor beta chains from the same sample are listed, as sequenced in a study of OX40 agonist ivuxolimab in advanced cancers. This table comes from immunoSEQ multiplex PCR, and its TCRdb copy is limited to in-frame clones, with some not included. The sample has 76,000 or so clones; 75% to 90% are singletons. The sequencing here drew on CD4+ or CD8+ T cells sorted from blood, taken in a trial of the OX40 agonist ivuxolimab. The receptors originated from an adult with an advanced solid tumor such as melanoma, head and neck, liver or kidney cancer.

This clone was found once. The V gene is TRBV7-2, the J gene TRBJ1-2; D is possibly TRBD1 (6 bases). This CDR3 is built from 15 residues. V was cut by 0 bases and J by 2 bases, with 10 bases left in between. CDR1 is SGHTA, CDR2 FQGNSA, per germline. The CDR3 protein is CASSLAPGANYGYTF. The CDR3 DNA reads as TGTGCCAGCAGCTTAGCGCCAGGGGCCAACTATGGCTACACCTTC.

This chain connects TRBV4-3 to TRBJ2-1, with D tentatively TRBD2 (5 bases). Germline V gives CDR1 LGHNA, CDR2 YSLEER. Trimming pared 1 base from V and 3 bases from J, leaving 19 bases between. This CDR3 comprises 18 residues. The CDR3 loop reads CASSQVPTRGGSYNEQFF. DNA for the CDR3: TGCGCCAGCAGCCAAGTACCGACGCGCGGAGGCAGCTACAATGAGCAGTTCTTC.

This clone showed up just once. The V and J genes are TRBV6-5 and TRBJ2-5; maybe TRBD2 (5 bases). V was shortened by 6 bases and J by 11 bases, with 19 bases between the two germline ends. Germline-derived CDR1 and CDR2 are MNHEY and SVGAGI. CDR3 length: 13 residues. This CDR3 is CASSPTSGWEQYF. Written as DNA, the CDR3 is TGTGCCAGCAGCCCTACGTCGGGTTGGGAGCAGTACTTC.

The chain recombines TRBV6-5 with TRBJ1-1, with D perhaps matching TRBD1 (5 bases). Trimming shortened V by 1 base and J by 4 bases, and 13 bases separated the two germline ends. Germline V lookup: CDR1 MNHEY, CDR2 SVGAGI. The CDR3 is 15 amino acids. The CDR3 nucleotides are TGTGCCAGCAGTTACTTGCGGGGGGTGGGCACTGAAGCTTTCTTT. Translated, it gives CASSYLRGVGTEAFF.

J is TRBJ2-7 and V is TRBV27; maybe TRBD2 (6 bases). The CDR3 has 14 residues. Germline CDR1 reads MNHEY; CDR2 reads SMNVEV (reference sequence). Trimming stripped 4 bases from V and 0 bases from J, with 10 bases between. CDR3: CASSWAGSSYEQYF. In nucleotides, the CDR3 is TGTGCCAGCAGTTGGGCGGGAAGCTCCTACGAGCAGTACTTC.